Included here is one T cell receptor (beta chain) sequence, with context. This record belongs to a study of blood T cell repertoires in COVID-19. The wider study: Samples of COVID-19 (acute and convalescent) were obtained from the United States, Italy and Spain. T cells, B-cell-depleted T cells, or PBMCs provided the cDNA or gDNA that served as material.

The CDR3 has 14 amino acids. V dropped 7 bases and J dropped 4; count of bases not matched to a gene: 6. The germline V gene has CDR1 MDHEN and CDR2 SYDVKM. Per the study methods: Estimated nucleated cell counts came from reference gene primer amplification. Libraries were prepared by immunoSEQ multiplex PCR; TCRdb keeps only in-frame clonotypes and omits some of them. V, J and clone size were drawn from that table, and D and trimming were deduced from the DNA. The sample includes 180,000 or so clones, around 90% of them seen just once. The source of this sequence is a man between 35 and 55 years old with acute or convalescent COVID-19. V is TRBV28 and J is TRBJ2-2; 7 positions match TRBD1. The specimen sequenced was peripheral blood. The CDR3 is CASKLGGLTGELFF. As DNA, the CDR3 is TGTGCCAGCAAGTTAGGGGGCCTCACCGGGGAGCTGTTTTTT.